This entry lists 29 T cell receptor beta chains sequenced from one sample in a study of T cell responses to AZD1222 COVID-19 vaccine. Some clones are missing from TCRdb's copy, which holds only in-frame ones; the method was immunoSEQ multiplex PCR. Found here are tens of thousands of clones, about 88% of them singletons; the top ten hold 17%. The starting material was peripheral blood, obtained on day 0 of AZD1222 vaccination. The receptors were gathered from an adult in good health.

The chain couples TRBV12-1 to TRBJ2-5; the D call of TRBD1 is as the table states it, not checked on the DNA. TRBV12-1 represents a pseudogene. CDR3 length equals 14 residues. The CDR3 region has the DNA TGTGCCAGCAGCTTTGATTCGCAGGGGGAGACCCAGTACTTC. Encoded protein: CASSFDSQGETQYF.

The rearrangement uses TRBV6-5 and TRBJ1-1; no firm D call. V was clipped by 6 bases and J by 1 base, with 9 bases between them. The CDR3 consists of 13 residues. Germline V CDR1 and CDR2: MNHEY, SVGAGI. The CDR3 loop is CASSQTRNTEAFF. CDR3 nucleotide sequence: TGTGCCAGCAGCCAGACGAGGAACACTGAAGCTTTCTTT.

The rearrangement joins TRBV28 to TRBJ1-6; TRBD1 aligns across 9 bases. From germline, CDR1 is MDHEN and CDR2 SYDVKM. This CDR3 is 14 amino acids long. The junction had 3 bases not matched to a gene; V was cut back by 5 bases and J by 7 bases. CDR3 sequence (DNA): TGTGCCAGCAGTCGCGGGACAGGGAATTCACCCCTCCACTTT. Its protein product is CASSRGTGNSPLHF.

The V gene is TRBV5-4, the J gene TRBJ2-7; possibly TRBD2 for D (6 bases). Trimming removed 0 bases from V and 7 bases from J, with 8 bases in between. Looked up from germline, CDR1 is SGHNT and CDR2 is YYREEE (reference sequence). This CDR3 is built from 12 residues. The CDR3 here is CASSLEEGEQYF. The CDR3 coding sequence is TGTGCCAGCAGCTTGGAGGAGGGTGAGCAGTACTTC.

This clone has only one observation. In nucleotides, the CDR3 is TGTGCCAGCAGTTACCGGCAGGGGCAAGTAAACACTGAAGCTTTCTTT. Protein sequence: CASSYRQGQVNTEAFF. The V gene is TRBV6-2 or TRBV6-3, the J gene TRBJ1-1; perhaps TRBD1 as D (6 bases). V shed 2 bases and J shed 2 bases, with 15 bases lying between them. This CDR3 region has 16 residues. Germline lookup yields CDR1 MNHEY and CDR2 SVGEGT.

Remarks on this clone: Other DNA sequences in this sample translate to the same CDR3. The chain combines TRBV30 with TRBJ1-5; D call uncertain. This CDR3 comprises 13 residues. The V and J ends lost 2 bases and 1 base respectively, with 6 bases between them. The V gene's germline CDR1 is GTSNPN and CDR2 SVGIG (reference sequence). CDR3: CAWSPDSNQPQHF. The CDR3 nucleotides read TGTGCCTGGAGTCCCGACAGCAATCAGCCCCAGCATTTT.

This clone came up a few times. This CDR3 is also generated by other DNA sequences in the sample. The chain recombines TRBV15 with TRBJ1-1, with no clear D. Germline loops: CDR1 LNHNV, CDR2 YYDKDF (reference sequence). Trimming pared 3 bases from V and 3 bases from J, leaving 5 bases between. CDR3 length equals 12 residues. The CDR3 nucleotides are TGTGCCACCAGCAGGGGCTACACTGAAGCTTTCTTT. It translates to CATSRGYTEAFF.

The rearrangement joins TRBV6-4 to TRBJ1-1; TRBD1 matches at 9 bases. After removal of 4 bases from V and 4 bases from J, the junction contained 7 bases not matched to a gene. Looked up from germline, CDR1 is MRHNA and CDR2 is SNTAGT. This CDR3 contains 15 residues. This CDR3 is CASSVEQGAATEAFF. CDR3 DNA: TGTGCCAGCAGTGTAGAACAGGGGGCGGCCACTGAAGCTTTCTTT.

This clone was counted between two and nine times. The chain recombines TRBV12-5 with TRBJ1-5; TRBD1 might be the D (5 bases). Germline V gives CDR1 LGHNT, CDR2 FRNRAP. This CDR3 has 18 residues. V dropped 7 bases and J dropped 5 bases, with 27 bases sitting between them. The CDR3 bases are TGTGCTAGTGTTACCCCGCCGGGACCCAGGGTAAAACATCAGCCCCAGCATTTT. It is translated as CASVTPPGPRVKHQPQHF.

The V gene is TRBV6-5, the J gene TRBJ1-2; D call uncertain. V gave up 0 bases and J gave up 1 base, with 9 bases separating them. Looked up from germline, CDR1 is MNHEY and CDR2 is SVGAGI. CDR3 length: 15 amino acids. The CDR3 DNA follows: TGTGCCAGCAGTTACTCGAATCACGGTAACTATGGCTACACCTTC. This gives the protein CASSYSNHGNYGYTF.

In DNA form, the CDR3 reads TGTGCCATCAGTGAGTCCGCAACCAGCCAGCCCCAGCATTTT. It codes for CAISESATSQPQHF. The chain combines TRBV10-3 with TRBJ1-5, with D hard to call. Deletions cut 0 bases from V and 7 bases from J, with 10 bases between. Germline values: CDR1 ENHRY, CDR2 SYGVKD. This CDR3 spans 14 amino acids.

CDR3 residues: CASSSQSGGDSPLHF. CDR3 DNA: TGTGCCAGCAGCTCCCAGTCAGGGGGCGACTCACCCCTCCACTTT. V gene TRBV7-8 combines with J gene TRBJ1-6, with 8 bases fitting TRBD1. V lost 4 bases to trimming and J lost 10 bases; unmatched junction nucleotides: 9. Germline values: CDR1 SGHVS, CDR2 FQNEAQ. The CDR3 spans 15 residues.

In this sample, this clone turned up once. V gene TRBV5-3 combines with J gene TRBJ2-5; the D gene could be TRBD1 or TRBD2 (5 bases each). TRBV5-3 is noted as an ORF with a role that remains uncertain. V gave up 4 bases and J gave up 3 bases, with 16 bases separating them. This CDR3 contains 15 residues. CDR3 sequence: CARSLYRDLKETQYF. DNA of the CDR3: TGTGCCAGAAGCCTGTATAGGGACCTAAAAGAGACCCAGTACTTC.

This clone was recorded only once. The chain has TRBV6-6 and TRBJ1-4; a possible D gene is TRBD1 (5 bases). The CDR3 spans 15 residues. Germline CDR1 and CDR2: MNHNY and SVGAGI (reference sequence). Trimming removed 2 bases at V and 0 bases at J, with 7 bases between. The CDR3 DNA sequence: TGTGCCAGCAGTTACGGGGACGCAACTAATGAAAAACTGTTTTTT. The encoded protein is CASSYGDATNEKLFF.

CDR3 sequence reads: CASGRSPTGEAFF. The CDR3 DNA is TGTGCCAGCGGTCGGTCCCCAACGGGTGAAGCTTTCTTT. This rearrangement joins TRBV5-5 to TRBJ1-1; no reliable D call. CDR1 and CDR2 (germline): SGHKS, YYEKEE (reference sequence). CDR3 size: 13 residues. V gave up 7 bases and J gave up 7 bases, with 17 bases separating them.

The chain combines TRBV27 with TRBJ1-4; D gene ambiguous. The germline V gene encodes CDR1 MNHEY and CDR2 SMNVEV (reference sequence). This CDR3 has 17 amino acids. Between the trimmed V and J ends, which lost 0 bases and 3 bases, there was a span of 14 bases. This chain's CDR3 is CASSLSPLFRANEKLFF. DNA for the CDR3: TGTGCCAGCAGTTTATCGCCCTTATTTAGGGCTAATGAAAAACTGTTTTTT. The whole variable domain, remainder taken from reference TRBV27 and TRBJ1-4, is EAQVTQNPRYLITVTGKKLTVTCSQNMNHEYMSWYRQDPGLGLRQIYYSMNVEVTDKGDVPEGYKVSRKEKRNFPLILESPSPNQTSLYFCASSLSPLFRANEKLFFGSGTQLSVL.

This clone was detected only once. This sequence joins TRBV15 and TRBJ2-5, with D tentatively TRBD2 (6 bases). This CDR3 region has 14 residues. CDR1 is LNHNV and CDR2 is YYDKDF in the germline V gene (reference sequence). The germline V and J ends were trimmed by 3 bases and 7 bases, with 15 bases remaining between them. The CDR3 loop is CATSSLRGGGTQYF. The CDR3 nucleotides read TGTGCCACCAGCAGCCTGCGGGGAGGCGGGACCCAGTACTTC.

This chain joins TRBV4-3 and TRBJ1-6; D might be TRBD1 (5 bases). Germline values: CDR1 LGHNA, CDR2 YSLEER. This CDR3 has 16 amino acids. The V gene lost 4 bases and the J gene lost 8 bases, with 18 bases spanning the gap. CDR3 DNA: TGCGCCAGCAGCCCCCAGGGTAGTGGGGTTGATTCACCCCTCCACTTT. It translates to CASSPQGSGVDSPLHF.

This CDR3 is CASSMRQGRDTEAFF. Written as DNA, the CDR3 is TGTGCCAGCAGCATGAGACAGGGGCGAGACACTGAAGCTTTCTTT. This chain uses TRBV2 with TRBJ1-1, with 8 bases that match TRBD1. With V trimmed by 6 bases and J by 3 bases, 9 bases remained unmatched. Germline V gene lookup returns CDR1 SNHLY and CDR2 FYNNEI. The CDR3 runs 15 residues.

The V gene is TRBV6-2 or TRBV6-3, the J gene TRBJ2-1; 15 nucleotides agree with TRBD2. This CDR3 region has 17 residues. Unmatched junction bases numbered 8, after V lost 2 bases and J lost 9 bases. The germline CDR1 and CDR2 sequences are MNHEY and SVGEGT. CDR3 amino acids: CASSYAPGLAGGGEQFF. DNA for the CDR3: TGTGCCAGCAGTTACGCCCCGGGACTAGCGGGGGGAGGTGAGCAGTTCTTC.

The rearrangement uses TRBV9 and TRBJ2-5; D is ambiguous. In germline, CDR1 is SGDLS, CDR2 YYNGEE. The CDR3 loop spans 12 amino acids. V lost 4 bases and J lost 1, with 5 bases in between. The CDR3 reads CASSNFQETQYF. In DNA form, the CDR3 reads TGTGCCAGCAGCAACTTCCAAGAGACCCAGTACTTC.

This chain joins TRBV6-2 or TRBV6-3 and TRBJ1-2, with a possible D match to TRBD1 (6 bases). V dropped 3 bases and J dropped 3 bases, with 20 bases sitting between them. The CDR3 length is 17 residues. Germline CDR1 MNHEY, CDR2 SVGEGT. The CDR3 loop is CASSYPGHSISDYGYTF. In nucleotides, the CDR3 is TGTGCCAGCAGTTATCCGGGACATTCAATATCGGACTATGGCTACACCTTC.

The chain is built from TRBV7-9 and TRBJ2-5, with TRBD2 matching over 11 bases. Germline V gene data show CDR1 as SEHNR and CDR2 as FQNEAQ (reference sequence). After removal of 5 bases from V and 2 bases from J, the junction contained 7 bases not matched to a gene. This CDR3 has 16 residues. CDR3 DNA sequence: TGTGCCAGCAGCCCCCGACTAGCGGGAAGACAAGAGACCCAGTACTTC. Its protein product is CASSPRLAGRQETQYF.

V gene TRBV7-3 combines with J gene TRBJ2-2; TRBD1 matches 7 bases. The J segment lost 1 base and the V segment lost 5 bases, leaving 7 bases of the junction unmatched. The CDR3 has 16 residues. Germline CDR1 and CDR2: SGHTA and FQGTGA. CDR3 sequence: CASSAAGTENTGELFF. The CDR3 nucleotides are TGTGCCAGCAGCGCCGCCGGGACAGAGAACACCGGGGAGCTGTTTTTT.

The CDR3 here is CARKGRLGGNTIYF. For the CDR3, the DNA is TGTGCCAGGAAGGGGAGGCTAGGGGGAAACACCATATATTTT. J is TRBJ1-3 and V is TRBV6-4; D is perhaps TRBD1 (5 bases). The CDR3 spans 14 residues. The germline V gene encodes CDR1 MRHNA and CDR2 SNTAGT. The V and J ends lost 9 bases and 4 bases respectively, with 16 bases between them.

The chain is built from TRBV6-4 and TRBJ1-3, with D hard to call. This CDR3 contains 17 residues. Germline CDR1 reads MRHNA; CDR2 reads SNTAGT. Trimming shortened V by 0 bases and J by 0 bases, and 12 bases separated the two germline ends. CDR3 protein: CASSDSRRRRSGNTIYF. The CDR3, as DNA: TGTGCCAGCAGTGACTCGCGACGGAGACGCTCTGGAAACACCATATATTTT.

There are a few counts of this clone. The CDR3 DNA follows: TGTGCCAGCAGCCAGGGGGCCGGTTTGGGTTCACCCCTCCACTTT. It is translated as CASSQGAGLGSPLHF. The chain links TRBV7-6 to TRBJ1-6; TRBD1 matches at 8 bases. The CDR3 contains 15 residues. Trimming at V came to 5 bases and at J to 9 bases, leaving 9 bases not matched to a gene. The germline V gene has CDR1 SGHVS and CDR2 FNYEAQ.

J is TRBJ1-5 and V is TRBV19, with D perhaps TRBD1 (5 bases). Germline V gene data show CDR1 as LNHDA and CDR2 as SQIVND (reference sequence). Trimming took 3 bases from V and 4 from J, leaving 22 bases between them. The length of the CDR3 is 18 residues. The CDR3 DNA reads TGTGCCAGTAGTATTCGTGGTACCAGGCGGGGCAAAAATCAGCCCCAGCATTTT. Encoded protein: CASSIRGTRRGKNQPQHF.

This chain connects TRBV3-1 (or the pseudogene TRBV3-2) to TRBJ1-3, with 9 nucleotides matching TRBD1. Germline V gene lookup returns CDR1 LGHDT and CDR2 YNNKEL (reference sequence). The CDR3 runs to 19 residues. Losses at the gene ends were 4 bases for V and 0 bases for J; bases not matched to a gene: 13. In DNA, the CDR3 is TGTGCCAGCAGCCCTCCCCCTGGACAGGGGACAATCTCTGGAAACACCATATATTTT. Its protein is CASSPPPGQGTISGNTIYF.